The 8 T cell receptor beta chains in this list originate from one sample, sequenced in a study of blood T cell repertoires in COVID-19. Repertoires were generated with immunoSEQ multiplex PCR, while TCRdb's copy carries only in-frame clones and drops some. The sample consists of over 85,000 clones, approximately 90% of them appearing once. Sample: peripheral blood. The receptors shown here come from a human donor with COVID-19, enrolled during active disease. The donor label of this sample is uncertain.

The DNA of the CDR3 is TGTGCCAGCAGCCAAGAAGCGAGGGACACTAACTATGGCTACACCTTC. This sequence encodes CASSQEARDTNYGYTF. This chain connects TRBV3-1 (or the pseudogene TRBV3-2) to TRBJ1-2, with D perhaps matching TRBD1 (6 bases). CDR3 length: 16 residues. Trimming removed 0 bases at V and 0 bases at J, with 11 bases between. Germline CDR1 reads LGHDT; CDR2 reads YNNKEL (reference sequence).

As to this clone: The CDR3 carries no conserved terminal phenylalanine or tryptophan, so it likely arises from a read error. The DNA is left out, because the CDR3 cannot be placed on it with certainty; the CDR3 is given as TCRdb lists it. The chain carries TRBV19 and TRBJ2-6; the D call TRBD1 from the table was never checked on the DNA. Per the germline V gene, CDR1 is LNHDA and CDR2 is SQIVND (reference sequence). Ends included, the CDR3 has 10 residues. CDR3 sequence: CASSSPTVKL.

In this sample, this clone turned up a few times. The CDR3 DNA reads TGTGCCAGCTCTTACAGGGCGGATGGCTACACCTTC. It translates to CASSYRADGYTF. The rearrangement joins TRBV19 to TRBJ1-2; tentatively, D is TRBD1 (6 bases). Germline V gene data show CDR1 as LNHDA and CDR2 as SQIVND (reference sequence). Trimming pared 9 bases from V and 6 bases from J, leaving 14 bases between. This CDR3 is built from 12 residues.

The chain combines TRBV5-1 with TRBJ1-1; 7 bases line up with TRBD1. There are 13 residues in the CDR3. The V segment lost 3 bases and the J segment 5 bases; nucleotides outside the gene matches: 4. Germline CDR1 SGHRS, CDR2 YFSETQ. CDR3 protein: CASSSQGETEAFF. The CDR3 region has the DNA TGCGCCAGCAGCTCTCAGGGGGAGACTGAAGCTTTCTTT.

The chain is built from TRBV4-1 and TRBJ2-7; possible D gene TRBD1, 8 bases. The V gene lost 2 bases and the J gene lost 0 bases, with 14 bases spanning the gap. The CDR3 contains 16 residues. Germline V gene sequence: CDR1 MGHRA, CDR2 YSYEKL. CDR3 in DNA: TGCGCCAGCAGCCAAACTACAGGGGGGGTCTCCTACGAGCAGTACTTC. Encoded protein: CASSQTTGGVSYEQYF.

This clone was seen a single time. The chain employs TRBV3-1 (or the pseudogene TRBV3-2) and TRBJ2-3; the D is unclear. Trimming pared 1 base from V and 8 bases from J, leaving 7 bases between. Germline assignment: CDR1 LGHDT and CDR2 YNNKEL (reference sequence). The CDR3 is 12 residues long. The CDR3 sequence is CASSQGSGTQYF. The CDR3 bases are TGTGCCAGCAGCCAAGGTTCGGGTACGCAGTATTTT.

V and J are TRBV6-1 and TRBJ2-1; 8 positions agree with TRBD2. CDR3 size: 12 residues. Looked up from germline, CDR1 is MNHNS and CDR2 is SASEGT. After removal of 2 bases from V and 14 bases from J, the junction contained 5 bases not matched to a gene. The CDR3 DNA follows: TGTGCCAGCAGTGAATCTAGCGGGTTCGAGTTCTTC. It translates to CASSESSGFEFF.

J is TRBJ2-7 and V is TRBV28; 8 bases map to TRBD2. CDR3 size: 17 residues. The ends lost 3 bases at V and 6 bases at J; junction bases unmatched: 16. Germline CDR1 reads MDHEN; CDR2 reads SYDVKM. The CDR3 DNA sequence: TGTGCCAGCAGTTTCTCGCGTCGCGGGACTAGTGTTCGCGAGCAGTACTTC. It encodes CASSFSRRGTSVREQYF.